A selection of T cell receptor beta chains follows, all from one sample in a study of blood T cell repertoires in COVID-19. The protocol was immunoSEQ multiplex PCR, while the TCRdb copy is restricted to in-frame clones and leaves out a portion. Here the sample spans approximately 210,000 clones, approximately 84% being singletons. The sample taken for sequencing was PBMCs or T cells enriched from blood (not recorded which). Receptors were obtained from a man in his forties who had recovered from COVID-19. CDR3s include the opening cysteine and the closing phenylalanine or tryptophan. Fields, in order: V gene, clone size, D gene, J gene, CDR3 DNA, CDR3 protein. D genes are given only for firm matches. Not all rows give a size; the values are once, few, many and, for expanded clones, a class.

V gene: TRBV27; clone size: NA; D gene: TRBD1; J gene: TRBJ1-1; CDR3 DNA: TGTGCCAGCAGGATAACAGGGGGCACTGAAGCTTTCTTT; CDR3 protein: CASRITGGTEAFF
V gene: TRBV9; clone size: NA; D gene: TRBD2; J gene: TRBJ2-7; CDR3 DNA: TGTGCCAGCAGCGCACGATCCGGGACTAGCGGCCTAATCGAGCAGTACTTC; CDR3 protein: CASSARSGTSGLIEQYF
V gene: TRBV30; clone size: NA; D gene: NA; J gene: TRBJ1-2; CDR3 DNA: TGTGCCTGGAGTGGGGGGCAGAACTATGGCTACACCTTC; CDR3 protein: CAWSGGQNYGYTF
V gene: TRBV29-1; clone size: NA; D gene: TRBD2; J gene: TRBJ2-3; CDR3 DNA: TGCAGCGTTGTTGGAGGTAGGACTAGCGGTGACACAGATACGCAGTATTTT; CDR3 protein: CSVVGGRTSGDTDTQYF
V gene: TRBV5-1; clone size: NA; D gene: NA; J gene: TRBJ2-2; CDR3 DNA: TGCGCCAGCAGCTTACTAGTCCGAACCGGGGAGCTGTTTTTT; CDR3 protein: CASSLLVRTGELFF
V gene: TRBV29-1; clone size: few; D gene: NA; J gene: TRBJ2-5; CDR3 DNA: TGCAGCGCGCTCAGGGGGGTAACGGAGACCCAGTACTTC; CDR3 protein: CSALRGVTETQYF
V gene: TRBV28; clone size: NA; D gene: NA; J gene: TRBJ1-2; CDR3 DNA: TGTGCCAGCTCACAGGGAAACTATGGCTACACCTTC; CDR3 protein: CASSQGNYGYTF
V gene: TRBV19; clone size: NA; D gene: TRBD1; J gene: TRBJ1-2; CDR3 DNA: TGTGCCAGTAGTCCCCGAACGGGACAGAGCTATGGCTACACCTTC; CDR3 protein: CASSPRTGQSYGYTF
V gene: TRBV18; clone size: NA; D gene: TRBD2; J gene: TRBJ2-1; CDR3 DNA: TGTGCCAGCTCACCTACTAGCGACTCCTACAATGAGCAGTTCTTC; CDR3 protein: CASSPTSDSYNEQFF
V gene: TRBV7-3; clone size: NA; D gene: TRBD2; J gene: TRBJ2-1; CDR3 DNA: TGTGCCAGCAGCCAACTAGCGGGGGACTACAATGAGCAGTTCTTC; CDR3 protein: CASSQLAGDYNEQFF
V gene: TRBV7-3; clone size: NA; D gene: NA; J gene: TRBJ2-2; CDR3 DNA: TGTGCCAGCAGCTTAAATAGGAACACCGGGGAGCTGTTTTTT; CDR3 protein: CASSLNRNTGELFF
V gene: TRBV4-1; clone size: NA; D gene: NA; J gene: TRBJ2-2; CDR3 DNA: TGCGCCAGCAGCCAAGAACAGGGGAACACCGGGGAGCTGTTTTTT; CDR3 protein: CASSQEQGNTGELFF
V gene: TRBV20-1; clone size: NA; D gene: TRBD1; J gene: TRBJ1-2; CDR3 DNA: TGCAGTGCTACAGGACAGGGGGGCTACACCTTC; CDR3 protein: CSATGQGGYTF
V gene: TRBV11-1; clone size: NA; D gene: TRBD2; J gene: TRBJ2-1; CDR3 DNA: TGTGCCAGCAGCTTAGGACTAGCGGAACACAATGAGCAGTTCTTC; CDR3 protein: CASSLGLAEHNEQFF
V gene: TRBV9; clone size: few; D gene: NA; J gene: TRBJ1-5; CDR3 DNA: TGTGCCAGCAGCAAATACGGGAATCAGCCCCAGCATTTT; CDR3 protein: CASSKYGNQPQHF
V gene: TRBV27; clone size: NA; D gene: NA; J gene: TRBJ1-4; CDR3 DNA: TGTGCCAGCAGCATCAGAGGAACAACTAATGAAAAACTGTTTTTT; CDR3 protein: CASSIRGTTNEKLFF
V gene: TRBV27; clone size: few; D gene: TRBD1; J gene: TRBJ2-6; CDR3 DNA: TGTGCCAGCAGCCCTCGCTTGACCGGGACAGTATTCTCTGGGGCCAACGTCCTGACTTTC; CDR3 protein: CASSPRLTGTVFSGANVLTF
V gene: TRBV7-2; clone size: once; D gene: NA; J gene: TRBJ1-3; CDR3 DNA: TGTGCCAGCAGCTTAGACAAGACTGGAAACACCATATATTTT; CDR3 protein: CASSLDKTGNTIYF
V gene: TRBV7-3; clone size: few; D gene: TRBD2; J gene: TRBJ2-5; CDR3 DNA: TGTGCCAGCAGCCGTGGGACTAGCGGCCAAGAGACCCAGTACTTC; CDR3 protein: CASSRGTSGQETQYF